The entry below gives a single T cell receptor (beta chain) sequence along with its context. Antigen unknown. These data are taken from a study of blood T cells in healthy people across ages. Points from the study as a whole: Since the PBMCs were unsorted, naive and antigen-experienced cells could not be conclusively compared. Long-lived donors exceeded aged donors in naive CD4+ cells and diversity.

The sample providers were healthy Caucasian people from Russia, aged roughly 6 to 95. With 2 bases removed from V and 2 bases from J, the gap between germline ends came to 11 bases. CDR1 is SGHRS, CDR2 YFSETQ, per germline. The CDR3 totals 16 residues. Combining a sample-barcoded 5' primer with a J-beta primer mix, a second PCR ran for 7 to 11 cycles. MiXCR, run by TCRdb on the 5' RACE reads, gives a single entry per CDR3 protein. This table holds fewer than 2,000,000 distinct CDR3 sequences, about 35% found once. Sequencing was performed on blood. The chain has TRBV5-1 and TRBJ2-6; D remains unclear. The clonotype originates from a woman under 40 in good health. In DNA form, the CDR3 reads TGCGCCAGCAGCTTAGCGAGACGGGCTGGGGCCAACGTCCTGACTTTC. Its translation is CASSLARRAGANVLTF.